This passage covers 2 T cell receptor beta chains from one sample sequenced in a study of cytomegalovirus exposure and HLA in healthy donors (dated by TCRdb to the late 2010s). The library was produced with the immunoSEQ multiplex PCR assay. The multiplex PCR relied on a mix of 60 forward primers for TCR Vbeta segments and 13 reverse primers for TCR Jbeta segments. The clones in this table, taken by TCRdb from immuneACCESS, are in-frame only. Not every clone is retained; where verified, under half of the shortfall comes from an unresolved V gene, and the cause of the rest is unknown. This sample's table has entries for fewer than 35,000 clones. Less than 6% of the sample lies in the top ten. Sequencing used PBMCs. The receptors come from a female donor in good health and CMV-seronegative.

The V and J genes are TRBV10-2 and TRBJ2-7; 7 nucleotides agree with TRBD2. V trimming: 6 bases; J trimming: 3 bases; junction bases outside the gene matches: 2. Germline V gene sequence: CDR1 WSHSY, CDR2 SAAADI. The CDR3 loop spans 12 amino acids. This chain's CDR3 is CASSGGFYEQYF. The DNA for the CDR3 is TGCGCCAGCAGCGGGGGGTTCTACGAGCAGTACTTC.

The rearrangement joins TRBV19 to TRBJ2-5; no definite D call. Germline V CDR1 and CDR2: LNHDA, SQIVND (reference sequence). The CDR3 is 13 residues long. Trimming removed 1 base at V and 2 bases at J, with 5 bases between. CDR3 sequence: CASSIGAQETQYF. CDR3 coding DNA: TGTGCCAGTAGTATAGGGGCGCAAGAGACCCAGTACTTC.